This T cell receptor beta chain is from a study of T cell repertoires in cytomegalovirus infection. Study-level background: It can be stated that public TCR beta signatures indicated CMV infection as well as a matching HLA type.

Germline V gene sequence: CDR1 SEHNR, CDR2 FQNEAQ (reference sequence). V lost 5 bases, J lost 5 bases, and 19 bases lay in between. The CDR3 runs to 16 residues. Study findings and constraints: In two of eight donors, the top clonotype was HLA-C-restricted CMV-specific.

TCRdb passed the reads through MiXCR, listing each CDR3 protein once. The sample records about 680,000 distinct CDR3 sequences, approximately 24% being singletons. There are many counts of this clonotype. Its specificity is unknown. The TCR comes from a human donor in good health (CMV status not recorded). Some clones in this sample may be carry-over from other donors' samples. The chain combines TRBV7-9 with TRBJ2-1, with D hard to call. The sequenced material came from CD8+ T cells from PBMCs. CDR3 coding DNA: TGTGCCAGCAGCCCCGCGACACTTTTCCCCCACAATGAGCAGTTCTTC. Encoded protein: CASSPATLFPHNEQFF. The variable domain in full, with the rest retrieved from reference TRBV7-9 and TRBJ2-1, is DTGVSQNPRHKITKRGQNVTFRCDPISEHNRLYWYRQTLGQGPEFLTYFQNEAQLEKSRLLSDRFSAERPKGSFSTLEIQRTEQGDSAMYLCASSPATLFPHNEQFFGPGTRLTVL.